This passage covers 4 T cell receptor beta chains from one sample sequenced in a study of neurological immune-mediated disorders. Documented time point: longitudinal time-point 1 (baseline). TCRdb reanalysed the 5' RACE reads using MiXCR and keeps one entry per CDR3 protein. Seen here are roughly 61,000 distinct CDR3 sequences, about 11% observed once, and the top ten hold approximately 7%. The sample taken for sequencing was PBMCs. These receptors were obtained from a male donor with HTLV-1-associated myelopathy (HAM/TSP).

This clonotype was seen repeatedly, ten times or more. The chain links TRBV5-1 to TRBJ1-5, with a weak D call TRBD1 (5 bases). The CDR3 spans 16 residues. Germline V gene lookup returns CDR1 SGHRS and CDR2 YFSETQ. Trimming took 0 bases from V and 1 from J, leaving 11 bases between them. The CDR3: CASSLDGASSNQPQHF. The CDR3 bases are TGCGCCAGCAGCTTGGATGGGGCCTCCAGCAATCAGCCCCAGCATTTT.

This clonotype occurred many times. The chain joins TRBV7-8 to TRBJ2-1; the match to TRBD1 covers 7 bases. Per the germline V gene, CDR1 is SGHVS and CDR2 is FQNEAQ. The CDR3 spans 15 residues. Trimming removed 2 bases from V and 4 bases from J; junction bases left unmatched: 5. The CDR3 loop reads CASSLSGQAYNEQFF. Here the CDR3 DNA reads TGTGCCAGCAGCTTAAGCGGACAGGCGTACAATGAGCAGTTCTTC.

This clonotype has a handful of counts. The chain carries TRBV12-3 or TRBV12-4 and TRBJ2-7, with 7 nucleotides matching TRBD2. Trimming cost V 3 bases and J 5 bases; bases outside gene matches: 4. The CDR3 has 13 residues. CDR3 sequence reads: CASSFAGRDEQYF. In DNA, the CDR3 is TGTGCCAGCAGTTTTGCAGGGAGGGACGAGCAGTACTTC.

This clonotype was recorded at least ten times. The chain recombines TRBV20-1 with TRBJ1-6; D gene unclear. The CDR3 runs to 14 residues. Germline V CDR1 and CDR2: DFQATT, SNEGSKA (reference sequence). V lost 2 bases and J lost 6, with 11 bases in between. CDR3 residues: CSARRTIGNSPLHF. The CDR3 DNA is TGCAGTGCTAGACGGACCATTGGTAATTCACCCCTCCACTTT.